Reported below is one T cell receptor beta chain. The sample is drawn from a study of T cell changes during pregnancy in multiple sclerosis. Assay used: immunoSEQ multiplex PCR; TCRdb lists only in-frame clones, some missing. In the table there are 25,000 to 35,000 clones, around 90% of which are singletons. This TCR came from a female donor with multiple sclerosis, enrolled in a pregnancy study. The input for sequencing was CD8+ T cells from peripheral blood mononuclear cells, taken before pregnancy.

CDR3 amino acids: CASSIPRVLDNEQFF. The CDR3 DNA is TGTGCCAGTAGTATCCCCAGGGTGTTAGATAATGAGCAGTTCTTC. This sequence joins TRBV19 and TRBJ2-1; tentative D call: TRBD1 (5 bases). Germline V lookup: CDR1 LNHDA, CDR2 SQIVND (reference sequence). The ends were cut back, 3 bases at V and 7 bases at J, with 16 bases in the middle. CDR3 length: 15 residues.